This T cell receptor (beta chain) was sequenced for a study of regulatory T cells in long-lasting Graves disease. Construction of the TCR beta libraries employed iRepertoire HTBI primers in conjunction with Arm-PCR of CDR3 regions. TCRdb re-analysed the multiplex PCR reads in MiXCR, keeping a single row per CDR3 protein. The sample contains 600,000 to 850,000 distinct CDR3 sequences, 25% to 30% of which appear only once. There are 16 residues in the CDR3. CDR1 MNHEY and CDR2 SVGEGT come from the germline V gene. The J segment lost 0 bases and the V segment lost 5 bases, leaving 10 bases of the junction unmatched. This clonotype was counted many times. Time point defined: persistent/refractory GD, antithyroid drugs over 5 years with positive TRAb. Scientists built the TCR library using RNA that was extracted from PBMCs.

The genes are TRBV6-2 or TRBV6-3 and TRBJ2-7; 7 positions agree with TRBD2. The sample consisted of peripheral blood mononuclear cells (PBMCs), taken when the disease was refractory, from a patient treated with antithyroid drugs. This sequence was found in a female donor with Graves disease. The CDR3 nucleotides are TGTGCCAGCAGTGGCTATCTAGCGGACAACTCCTACGAGCAGTACTTC. Its translation is CASSGYLADNSYEQYF.